The text below deals with one TCR beta chain. Its antigen is not identified. The sample is drawn from a study of shared clonotypes between healthy human individuals. Germline CDR1 SEHNR, CDR2 FQNEAQ (reference sequence). Trimming removed 5 bases from V and 6 bases from J; junction bases left unmatched: 13. The CDR3 runs 15 residues. Authors' analysis steps: ImmunoSEQ supplied junction-only sequences lacking quality scores, so filtering was different. Assay used: immunoSEQ multiplex PCR; TCRdb lists only in-frame clones, some missing. D and trimming come from the DNA, and the V and J calls and clone size come from that table. The sample contains some 2.1 million clones, about 95% of which appear only once. Study results and limitations: Donor scarcity curtailed the genetic and exposure-history diversity represented herein. Naive subsets typically showed greater estimated richness than memory subsets.

Naive CD8 cells lacked CD45RO, underwent positive selection for CCR7 and left out terminally differentiated effector memory CD45RA+ cells. The rearrangement joins TRBV7-9 to TRBJ2-7; 7 bases fit TRBD1. The sequenced material came from naive CD8+ T cells sorted from blood. The receptor was isolated from a man between 18 and 35 years old in good health. CDR3 residues: CASSHPGTEKPEQYF. As DNA, the CDR3 is TGTGCCAGCAGCCACCCCGGGACAGAGAAACCCGAGCAGTACTTC.